This T cell receptor beta chain was profiled in a study of blood T cell repertoires in COVID-19. Study context: The samples span acute and convalescent COVID-19 from the United States, Italy and Spain. Nucleic acid was either cDNA or gDNA, and it came from T cells, B-cell-depleted T cells, or PBMCs.

V shed 3 bases, J shed 5 bases, and the junction held 0 bases outside the gene matches. This CDR3 contains 14 residues. The V gene's germline CDR1 is SGHNT and CDR2 YENEEA. Original handling: Estimates of nucleated cell counts were drawn from the amplification of reference gene primers. Sequencing used immunoSEQ multiplex PCR; TCRdb keeps in-frame clones, though not all of them. V and J calls and clone size are given by that table; D and trimming were obtained from the DNA. The data show about 360,000 clones, 70% to 90% seen once. This chain links TRBV11-3 with TRBJ2-7; 14 nucleotides agree with TRBD2. The specimen was peripheral blood. The clonotype was recovered from a human donor in a cohort sampled during active COVID-19. The CDR3 spells CASSLGLAGDEQYF. The CDR3 DNA follows: TGTGCCAGCAGCTTGGGACTAGCGGGGGACGAGCAGTACTTC.